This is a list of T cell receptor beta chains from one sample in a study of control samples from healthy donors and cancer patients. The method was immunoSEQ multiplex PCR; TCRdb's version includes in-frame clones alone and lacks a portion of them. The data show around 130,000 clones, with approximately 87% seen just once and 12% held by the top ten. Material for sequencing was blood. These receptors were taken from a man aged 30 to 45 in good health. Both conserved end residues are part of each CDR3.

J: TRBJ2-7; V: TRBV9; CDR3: CASSVGLAGGPYEQYF
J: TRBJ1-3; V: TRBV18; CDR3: CASSPQNRNTGNTIYF
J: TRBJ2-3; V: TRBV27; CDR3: CASSLRASTDTQYF
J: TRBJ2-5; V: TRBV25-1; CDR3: CASRGGETQYF
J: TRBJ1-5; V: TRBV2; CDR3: CASKGIGDQPQHF
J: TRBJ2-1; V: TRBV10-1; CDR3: CASSVRGGDEQFF
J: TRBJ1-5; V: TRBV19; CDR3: CASSDRLLGPQHF
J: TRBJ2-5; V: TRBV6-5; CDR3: CASGRGQVYNF
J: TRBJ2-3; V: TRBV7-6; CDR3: CASSLAGGMTDTQYF
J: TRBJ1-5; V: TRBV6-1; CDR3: CASSEASSSPQHF
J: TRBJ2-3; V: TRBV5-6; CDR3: CASTSPGSGTDTQYF